Listed below are T cell receptor beta chains from one sample, sequenced in a study of T cell responses to AZD1222 COVID-19 vaccine. Clones were read by immunoSEQ multiplex PCR, and TCRdb kept only the in-frame ones, dropping some. Among 150,000 or so clones, 75% to 85% were seen once, and the ten largest hold around 4.1%. Sequenced material: peripheral blood, taken on day 0 of MenACWY control vaccination. These receptors were collected from an adult in good health. Each CDR3 is given with its conserved first and last residue. Each record gives: V gene, CDR3 length, CDR3 protein.

V gene: TRBV15
CDR3 length: 18
CDR3 protein: CATSRDGASGGRTDTQYF

V gene: TRBV9
CDR3 length: 13
CDR3 protein: CASSSQSLGELFF

V gene: TRBV5-6
CDR3 length: 14
CDR3 protein: CASSLGLGGGRAFF

V gene: TRBV6-5
CDR3 length: 12
CDR3 protein: CASTQGEEKLFF

V gene: TRBV3-1/TRBV3-2
CDR3 length: 17
CDR3 protein: CASSQRQTLTDFYGYTF

V gene: TRBV6-5
CDR3 length: 14
CDR3 protein: CASSTTGGGYEQYF

V gene: TRBV3-1/TRBV3-2
CDR3 length: 14
CDR3 protein: CASSLAGMDEKLFF

V gene: TRBV4-1
CDR3 length: 14
CDR3 protein: CASSPRGSAQPQHF

V gene: TRBV18
CDR3 length: 13
CDR3 protein: CASSPYRDSPLHF

V gene: TRBV4-2
CDR3 length: 16
CDR3 protein: CASSQEQGVSGNTIYF

V gene: TRBV19
CDR3 length: 13
CDR3 protein: CASSDRNNQPQHF

V gene: TRBV14
CDR3 length: 14
CDR3 protein: CASSQEAGTSPLHF

V gene: TRBV30
CDR3 length: 13
CDR3 protein: CAGTSSYNSPLHF

V gene: TRBV28
CDR3 length: 12
CDR3 protein: CASSSGVYGYTF

V gene: TRBV6-2/TRBV6-3
CDR3 length: 15
CDR3 protein: CASSETSGGYNEQFF

V gene: TRBV2
CDR3 length: 14
CDR3 protein: CASSGGTKTDTQYF

V gene: TRBV18
CDR3 length: 14
CDR3 protein: CASSRGDGYYGYTF

V gene: TRBV19
CDR3 length: 13
CDR3 protein: CASSIDRYYGYTF

V gene: TRBV28
CDR3 length: 16
CDR3 protein: CASSLGPGRFNQPQHF

V gene: TRBV19
CDR3 length: 15
CDR3 protein: CASTSGAGVYNEQFF

V gene: TRBV28
CDR3 length: 16
CDR3 protein: CASSSMMTGNPGELFF

V gene: TRBV18
CDR3 length: 14
CDR3 protein: CASSPGTENSPLHF

V gene: TRBV3-1/TRBV3-2
CDR3 length: 12
CDR3 protein: CASSQTRNEQFF

V gene: TRBV5-1
CDR3 length: 13
CDR3 protein: CASTDGLNTEAFF

V gene: TRBV7-9
CDR3 length: 13
CDR3 protein: CATRGEGATEAFF

V gene: TRBV6-1
CDR3 length: 14
CDR3 protein: CASSETGLNTEAFF

V gene: TRBV5-4
CDR3 length: 15
CDR3 protein: CASSRGGHEGNTQYF

V gene: TRBV14
CDR3 length: 15
CDR3 protein: CASSQNTGINSPLHF

V gene: TRBV6-1
CDR3 length: 15
CDR3 protein: CASSEEGTGHNEQFF

V gene: TRBV12-3/TRBV12-4
CDR3 length: 12
CDR3 protein: CASSGLAGGQFF

V gene: TRBV28
CDR3 length: 13
CDR3 protein: CAIRDRNNEKLFF

V gene: TRBV7-2
CDR3 length: 15
CDR3 protein: CASSLRTSGTYEQFF

V gene: TRBV12-5
CDR3 length: 12
CDR3 protein: CASGFATGELFF

V gene: TRBV10-3
CDR3 length: 13
CDR3 protein: CAISETGLEGYTF

V gene: TRBV20-1
CDR3 length: 15
CDR3 protein: CSASKAGEGTDTQYF

V gene: TRBV30
CDR3 length: 13
CDR3 protein: CAWEKGLLAEAFF

V gene: TRBV19
CDR3 length: 14
CDR3 protein: CASSPGAPSYGYTF

V gene: TRBV28
CDR3 length: 16
CDR3 protein: CASSLPGQHLVYGYTF

V gene: TRBV6-1
CDR3 length: 16
CDR3 protein: CASSERTGAYNQPQHF

V gene: TRBV28
CDR3 length: 13
CDR3 protein: CASSLSGGPPAFF

V gene: TRBV28
CDR3 length: 16
CDR3 protein: CATHRQGASGGYGYTF

V gene: TRBV7-9
CDR3 length: 16
CDR3 protein: CASSLDRESGTDTQYF

V gene: TRBV6-5
CDR3 length: 16
CDR3 protein: CASSYLPPDRGSEAFF

V gene: TRBV5-4
CDR3 length: 16
CDR3 protein: CASRSEQGGLVYGYTF

V gene: TRBV11-2
CDR3 length: 19
CDR3 protein: CASSLSFGLSGGRTDTQYF

V gene: TRBV5-1
CDR3 length: 14
CDR3 protein: CASSLDTGVYEQYF

V gene: TRBV28
CDR3 length: 14
CDR3 protein: CAALGKGMNTEAFF

V gene: TRBV12-3/TRBV12-4
CDR3 length: 12
CDR3 protein: CASRSGVSEAFF

V gene: TRBV3-1/TRBV3-2
CDR3 length: 16
CDR3 protein: CASSLSAGLVRTEAFF

V gene: TRBV6-5
CDR3 length: 15
CDR3 protein: CASSWGRAGNSPLHF

V gene: TRBV4-1
CDR3 length: 16
CDR3 protein: CASSPWTATYNSPLHF

V gene: TRBV15
CDR3 length: 14
CDR3 protein: CATSSGGTGGKLFF

V gene: TRBV3-1/TRBV3-2
CDR3 length: 14
CDR3 protein: CASSQAGGGQPQHF

V gene: TRBV11-2
CDR3 length: 17
CDR3 protein: CASSLGGHRGRGETQYF

V gene: TRBV5-1
CDR3 length: 11
CDR3 protein: CASSRDSEQFF

V gene: TRBV11-2
CDR3 length: 15
CDR3 protein: CASSFSRGTNEKLFF

V gene: TRBV3-1/TRBV3-2
CDR3 length: 14
CDR3 protein: CASSVGGSYNEQFF